These 19 T cell receptor beta chains originate from one sample sequenced in a study of PD-1 blockade in classical Hodgkin lymphoma. Relapse was seen in all patients after autologous stem cell transplantation, and brentuximab vedotin exposure was variable. Some clones are missing from TCRdb's copy, which holds only in-frame ones; the method was immunoSEQ multiplex PCR. The table records around 150,000 clones, approximately 72% of them present only once. The material sequenced was peripheral blood mononuclear cells (PBMCs), taken before the second cycle of nivolumab. Receptors originate from a human donor with classical Hodgkin lymphoma.

V gene TRBV6-1 combines with J gene TRBJ1-2; 11 bases are shared with TRBD1. The V segment lost 4 bases and the J segment 3 bases; nucleotides outside the gene matches: 7. Per the germline V gene, CDR1 is MNHNS and CDR2 is SASEGT. This CDR3 is 16 amino acids long. CDR3 coding DNA: TGTGCCAGCAGTGGGCCGGACAGGGGGCGATACTATGGCTACACCTTC. The encoded protein is CASSGPDRGRYYGYTF.

CDR3 DNA: TGTGCCAGCAGGGAGACAGGGAAGGGCTCCTACGAGCAGTACTTC. This gives the protein CASRETGKGSYEQYF. The chain recombines TRBV13 with TRBJ2-7; 7 nucleotides align to TRBD1. The V and J ends lost 6 bases and 0 bases, in that order; junction bases with no gene match: 8. Per the germline V gene, CDR1 is PRHDT and CDR2 is FYEKMQ (reference sequence). There are 15 residues in the CDR3.

This chain joins TRBV2 and TRBJ2-3; weak D call: TRBD2 (5 bases). The CDR3 loop spans 13 amino acids. Between the trimmed V and J ends, which lost 3 bases and 4 bases, there was a span of 8 bases. Germline V CDR1 and CDR2: SNHLY, FYNNEI. The DNA for the CDR3 is TGTGCCAGCAGTGACGGGGTGGCAGATACGCAGTATTTT. Protein sequence: CASSDGVADTQYF.

The chain joins TRBV7-2 to TRBJ1-2, with a possible D match to TRBD1 (6 bases). This CDR3 comprises 14 residues. The germline V gene encodes CDR1 SGHTA and CDR2 FQGNSA. The V gene lost 5 bases and the J gene lost 8 bases, with 18 bases spanning the gap. The CDR3 DNA reads TGTGCCAGCAGCCCATCTGGGGGCTTTTGGGGCTACACCTTC. Amino acids: CASSPSGGFWGYTF.

The chain couples TRBV7-8 to TRBJ1-3, with D possibly matching TRBD1 (5 bases). CDR3 length equals 14 residues. Germline assignment: CDR1 SGHVS and CDR2 FQNEAQ. V was pared by 3 bases and J by 3 bases, with 9 bases between. CDR3 loop: CASSFGTLGNTIYF. In nucleotides, the CDR3 is TGTGCCAGCAGCTTTGGGACCCTTGGAAACACCATATATTTT. Filled out from reference TRBV7-8 and TRBJ1-3, the complete variable domain reads GAGVSQSPRYKVAKRGQDVALRCDPISGHVSLFWYQQALGQGPEFLTYFQNEAQLDKSGLPSDRFFAERPEGSVSTLKIQRTQQEDSAVYLCASSFGTLGNTIYFGEGSWLTVV.

This chain joins TRBV7-9 and TRBJ2-5; TRBD2 aligns across 8 bases. Looked up from germline, CDR1 is SEHNR and CDR2 is FQNEAQ (reference sequence). This CDR3 is built from 15 residues. The junction had 9 bases not matched to a gene; V was cut back by 5 bases and J by 4 bases. CDR3 amino acids: CASSPLGSGRETQYF. CDR3 coding DNA: TGTGCCAGCAGCCCCCTGGGGAGCGGGAGAGAGACCCAGTACTTC.

The gene calls are TRBV7-2 and TRBJ2-6, with D unclear. V lost 3 bases and J lost 1, with 1 base in between. This CDR3 is built from 13 residues. Germline-derived CDR1 and CDR2 are SGHTA and FQGNSA. The CDR3 DNA sequence: TGTGCCAGCAGCTTTTCTGGGGCCAACGTCCTGACTTTC. It yields the protein CASSFSGANVLTF.

The chain uses TRBV4-2 and TRBJ2-7; D is possibly TRBD1 or TRBD2 (6 bases each). This CDR3 region has 15 residues. Per germline, CDR1 LGHNA and CDR2 YNFKEQ. Trimming pared 0 bases from V and 2 bases from J, leaving 11 bases between. The CDR3 DNA follows: TGTGCCAGCAGCCAAGAGACGGGGGCCCCCTACGAGCAGTACTTC. Translated: CASSQETGAPYEQYF.

The chain recombines TRBV6-6 with TRBJ2-3; 7 nucleotides agree with TRBD1. Germline assignment: CDR1 MNHNY and CDR2 SVGAGI (reference sequence). This CDR3 has 16 amino acids. Trimming took 6 bases from V and 0 from J; bases not matched to a gene: 9. CDR3 in amino acids: CASRDRVIASTDTQYF. CDR3 bases: TGTGCCAGCAGAGACAGGGTGATTGCTAGCACAGATACGCAGTATTTT.

This clone was picked up one time. This chain connects TRBV5-4 to TRBJ1-2, with 9 nucleotides matching TRBD1. The CDR3 contains 14 residues. V lost 3 bases, J lost 4 bases, and 4 bases stayed unmatched. Germline V gene lookup returns CDR1 SGHNT and CDR2 YYREEE (reference sequence). The CDR3 nucleotides are TGTGCCAGCAGCTCACAGGGGGCCCTCTATGGCTACACCTTC. This translates into CASSSQGALYGYTF.

CDR3 region: CASSSDTGANVLTF. For the CDR3, the DNA is TGCGCCAGCAGCTCTGACACTGGGGCCAACGTCCTGACTTTC. The rearrangement links TRBV5-1 to TRBJ2-6; D gene ambiguous. The CDR3 has 14 residues. V lost 3 bases and J lost 2, with 6 bases in between. In germline, CDR1 is SGHRS, CDR2 YFSETQ.

This chain links TRBV10-3 with TRBJ1-5; D call uncertain. The germline CDR1 and CDR2 sequences are ENHRY and SYGVKD. The CDR3 loop spans 16 amino acids. V gave up 2 bases and J gave up 1 base, with 12 bases separating them. As DNA, the CDR3 is TGTGCCATCAGTGAGCGGAAAGGGTTGAGCAATCAGCCCCAGCATTTT. As protein: CAISERKGLSNQPQHF.

As for this clone: With only one base between it and a far larger clone, this is likely a read error. This chain joins TRBV7-2 and TRBJ2-7; D is undetermined. V lost 4 bases, J lost 2 bases, and 3 bases lay in between. This CDR3 contains 11 residues. Germline V CDR1 and CDR2: SGHTA, FQGNSA. The CDR3 DNA reads TGTGCCAGCAGCTACACCTACGAGCAGTACTTC. Its translation: CASSYTYEQYF.

CDR3 region: CASSWDRGGGIQETQYF. The CDR3 nucleotides read TGTGCCAGCAGCTGGGATAGGGGGGGAGGGATCCAAGAGACCCAGTACTTC. This chain uses TRBV7-9 with TRBJ2-5; D is perhaps TRBD2 (7 bases). Trimming shortened V by 4 bases and J by 1 base, and 19 bases separated the two germline ends. The CDR3 totals 17 residues. Germline CDR1 SEHNR, CDR2 FQNEAQ (reference sequence).

The chain carries TRBV18 and TRBJ2-2; no reliable D call. CDR1 KGHSH and CDR2 LQKENI come from the germline V gene. V gave up 8 bases and J gave up 0 bases, with 16 bases separating them. This CDR3 spans 16 amino acids. The CDR3 DNA is TGTGCCAGCGCGTCGGTACGTACAGCGAACACCGGGGAGCTGTTTTTT. Translation gives CASASVRTANTGELFF.

This chain joins TRBV11-2 and TRBJ2-5; 8 bases line up with TRBD1. The CDR3 sequence is 16 residues long. Germline values: CDR1 SGHAT, CDR2 FQNNGV. V lost 4 bases, J lost 1 base, and 8 bases stayed unmatched. CDR3 sequence: CASSSRTGLVQETQYF. For the CDR3, the DNA is TGTGCCAGCAGCTCAAGGACAGGGTTAGTCCAAGAGACCCAGTACTTC.

The rearrangement links TRBV27 to TRBJ2-7, with 9 bases matching TRBD1. This CDR3 comprises 14 residues. Per the germline V gene, CDR1 is MNHEY and CDR2 is SMNVEV (reference sequence). The J segment lost 7 bases and the V segment lost 3 bases, leaving 7 bases of the junction unmatched. CDR3: CASSFRQGVGEQYF. CDR3 sequence (DNA): TGTGCCAGCAGTTTCAGACAGGGGGTAGGTGAGCAGTACTTC.

The chain joins TRBV28 to TRBJ1-5; D unresolved. This CDR3 is built from 13 residues. V lost 6 bases and J 0 bases, leaving 6 bases between the germline ends. CDR1 and CDR2 from the germline V gene are MDHEN and SYDVKM. The CDR3 sequence: CASRVNSNQPQHF. CDR3 in DNA: TGTGCCAGCAGAGTTAATAGCAATCAGCCCCAGCATTTT.

This chain uses TRBV2 with TRBJ2-5, with D tentatively TRBD2 (5 bases). The tail of the sequence fits TRBJ2-7 better, so the J call may be wrong. This CDR3 region has 12 residues. The V gene's germline CDR1 is SNHLY and CDR2 FYNNEI. The DNA of the CDR3 is TGTGCCAGCAGCCCCACTAGAGACGAGCAGTACTTC. As protein: CASSPTRDEQYF.